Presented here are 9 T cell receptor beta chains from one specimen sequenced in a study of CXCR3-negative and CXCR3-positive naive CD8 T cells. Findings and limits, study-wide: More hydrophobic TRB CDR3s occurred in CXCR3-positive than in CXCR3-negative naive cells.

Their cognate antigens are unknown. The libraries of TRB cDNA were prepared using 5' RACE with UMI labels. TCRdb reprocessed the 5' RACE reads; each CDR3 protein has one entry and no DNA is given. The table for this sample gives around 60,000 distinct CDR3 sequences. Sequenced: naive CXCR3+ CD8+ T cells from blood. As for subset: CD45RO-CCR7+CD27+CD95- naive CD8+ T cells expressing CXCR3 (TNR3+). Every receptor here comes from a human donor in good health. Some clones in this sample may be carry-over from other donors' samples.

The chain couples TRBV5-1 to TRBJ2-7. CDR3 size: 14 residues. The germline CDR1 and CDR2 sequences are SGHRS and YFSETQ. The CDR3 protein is CASSLTGGAYEQYF. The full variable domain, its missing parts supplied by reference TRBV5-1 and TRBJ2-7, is KAGVTQTPRYLIKTRGQQVTLSCSPISGHRSVSWYQQTPGQGLQFLFEYFSETQRNKGNFPGRFSGRQFSNSRSEMNVSTLELGDSALYLCASSLTGGAYEQYFGPGTRLTVT.

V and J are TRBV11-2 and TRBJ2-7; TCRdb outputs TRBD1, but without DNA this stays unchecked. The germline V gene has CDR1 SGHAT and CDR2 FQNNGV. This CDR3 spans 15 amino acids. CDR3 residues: CASSLGGGTPYEQYF.

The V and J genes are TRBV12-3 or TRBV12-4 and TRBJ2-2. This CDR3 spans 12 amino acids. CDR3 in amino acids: CASRAGSGELFF.

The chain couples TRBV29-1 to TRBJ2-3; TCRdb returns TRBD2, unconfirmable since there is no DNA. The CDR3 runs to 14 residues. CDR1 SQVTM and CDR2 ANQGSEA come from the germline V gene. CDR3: CSVDSLADTDTQYF.

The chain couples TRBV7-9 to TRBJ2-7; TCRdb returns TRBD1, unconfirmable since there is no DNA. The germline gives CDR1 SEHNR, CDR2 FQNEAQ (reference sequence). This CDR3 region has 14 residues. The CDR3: CASSRPGGPYEQYF. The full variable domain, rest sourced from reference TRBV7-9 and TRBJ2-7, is DTGVSQNPRHKITKRGQNVTFRCDPISEHNRLYWYRQTLGQGPEFLTYFQNEAQLEKSRLLSDRFSAERPKGSFSTLEIQRTEQGDSAMYLCASSRPGGPYEQYFGPGTRLTVT.

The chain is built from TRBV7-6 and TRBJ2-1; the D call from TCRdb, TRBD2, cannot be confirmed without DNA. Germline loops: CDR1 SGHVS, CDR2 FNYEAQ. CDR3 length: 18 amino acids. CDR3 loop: CASSFLAGGWSSYNEQFF.

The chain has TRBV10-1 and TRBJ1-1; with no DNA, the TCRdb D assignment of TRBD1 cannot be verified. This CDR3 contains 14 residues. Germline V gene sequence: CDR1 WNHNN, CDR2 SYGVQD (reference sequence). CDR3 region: CASSARQGVTEAFF.

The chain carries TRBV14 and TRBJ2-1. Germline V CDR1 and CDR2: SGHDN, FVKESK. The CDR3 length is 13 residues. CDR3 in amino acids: CASSQDQFIEQFF.

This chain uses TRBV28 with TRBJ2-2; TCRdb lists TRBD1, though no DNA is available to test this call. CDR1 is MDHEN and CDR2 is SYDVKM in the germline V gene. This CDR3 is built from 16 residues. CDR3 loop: CASSTGDGGDTGELFF.